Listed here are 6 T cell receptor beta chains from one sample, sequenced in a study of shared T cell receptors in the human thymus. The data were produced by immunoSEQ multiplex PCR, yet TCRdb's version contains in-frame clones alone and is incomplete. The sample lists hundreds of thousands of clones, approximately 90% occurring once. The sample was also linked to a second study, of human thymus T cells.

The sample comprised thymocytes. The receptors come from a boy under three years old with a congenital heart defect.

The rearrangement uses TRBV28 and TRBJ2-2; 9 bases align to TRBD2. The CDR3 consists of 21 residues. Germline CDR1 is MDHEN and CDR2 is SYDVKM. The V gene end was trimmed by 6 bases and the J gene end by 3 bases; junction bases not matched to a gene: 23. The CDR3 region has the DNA TGTGCCAGCAGCTGTTCTGGGGGCACGGCGGCGGGAGGGCGGGACACCGGGGAGCTGTTTTTT. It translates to CASSCSGGTAAGGRDTGELFF.

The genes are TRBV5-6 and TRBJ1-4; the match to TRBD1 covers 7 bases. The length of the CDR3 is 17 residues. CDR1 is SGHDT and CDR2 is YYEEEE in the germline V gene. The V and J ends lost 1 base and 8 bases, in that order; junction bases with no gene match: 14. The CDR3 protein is CASSLWVNDRVGEKLFF. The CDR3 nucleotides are TGTGCCAGCAGCTTGTGGGTAAACGACAGGGTGGGCGAAAAACTGTTTTTT.

The CDR3 nucleotides are TGTGCCAGCAGTGAAACGCGTGGGCCGGATACTGCAACTAATGAAAAACTGTTTTTT. Residues: CASSETRGPDTATNEKLFF. The chain employs TRBV6-1 and TRBJ1-4; D ambiguous. This CDR3 comprises 19 residues. Trimming removed 2 bases at V and 0 bases at J, with 19 bases between. The germline V gene encodes CDR1 MNHNS and CDR2 SASEGT.

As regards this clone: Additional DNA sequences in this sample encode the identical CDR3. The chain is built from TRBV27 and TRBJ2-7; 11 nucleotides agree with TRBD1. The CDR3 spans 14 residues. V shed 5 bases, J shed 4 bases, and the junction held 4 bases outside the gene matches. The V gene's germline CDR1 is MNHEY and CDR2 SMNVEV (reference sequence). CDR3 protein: CASSPGQGAYEQYF. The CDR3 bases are TGTGCCAGCAGTCCAGGACAGGGGGCGTACGAGCAGTACTTC.

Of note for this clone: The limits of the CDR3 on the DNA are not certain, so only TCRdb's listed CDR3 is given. The CDR3 sequence: CASILGQGRDQPQHF. The rearrangement links TRBV11-3 to TRBJ1-5; the table calls TRBD1, which could not be checked here. The germline gives CDR1 SGHNT, CDR2 YENEEA. With termini counted, the CDR3 has 15 amino acids.

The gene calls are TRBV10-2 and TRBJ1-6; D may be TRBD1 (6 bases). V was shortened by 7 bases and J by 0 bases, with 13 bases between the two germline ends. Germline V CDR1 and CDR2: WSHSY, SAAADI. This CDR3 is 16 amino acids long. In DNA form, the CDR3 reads TGCGCCAGCACACAGGGTTACAGCTCCTATAATTCACCCCTCCACTTT. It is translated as CASTQGYSSYNSPLHF.